This T cell receptor beta chain comes out of a study of blood T cell repertoires in COVID-19. Study details: The study drew acute and convalescent COVID-19 samples from the United States, Italy and Spain. From T cells, B-cell-depleted T cells, or PBMCs came the material, which was cDNA or gDNA.

Germline CDR1 and CDR2: SGHNT and YYREEE (reference sequence). The CDR3 contains 12 residues. V lost 5 bases and J lost 7, with 12 bases in between. Seattle cases were enrolled at active infection and followed longitudinally. Source study methods: Researchers report that nucleated cell counts were estimated from reference gene primer amplification. Measured with immunoSEQ multiplex PCR; TCRdb has only the in-frame clones, and not every one. That table gives V, J and clone size, and the DNA gave D and trimming. The sample records about 170,000 clones, 70% to 85% being singletons. This receptor was obtained from a woman aged 35 to 49 with COVID-19, enrolled during active disease. The rearrangement uses TRBV5-4 and TRBJ1-2; a possible D gene is TRBD1 (5 bases). Sequencing input: peripheral blood. CDR3 coding DNA: TGTGCCAGCAGACAGCAGGGCATTGGCTACACCTTC. Translating gives CASRQQGIGYTF.